This TCR beta chain was sequenced during a study of shared T cell receptors in the human thymus. Germline V gene lookup returns CDR1 LGHNA and CDR2 YSLEER. This CDR3 comprises 18 residues. Trimming shortened V by 1 base and J by 5 bases, and 23 bases separated the two germline ends. Profiling relied on immunoSEQ multiplex PCR, and the TCRdb table lists in-frame clones only, not all of them. The sample includes more than 300,000 clones, more than 85% of them seen just once. The V call is TRBV4-3, the J call TRBJ1-1; D is ambiguous. The sequencing input was thymocytes. The receptor was derived from a human donor. Here the CDR3 DNA reads TGCGCCAGCAGCCAAGTAGGAATCCACCGACCCCCGGAAACTGAAGCTTTCTTT. Translated: CASSQVGIHRPPETEAFF.